This entry lists 31 T cell receptor beta chains sequenced from one sample in a study of cytomegalovirus exposure and HLA in healthy donors. Vbeta (60) and Jbeta (13) primers were used in the PCR. TCRdb's table, derived via immunoSEQ multiplex PCR, lists solely in-frame clones and lacks some. The table has about 150,000 clones, 79% seen once. Sequenced input: PBMCs. All receptors come from a human donor in good health.

The gene calls are TRBV14 and TRBJ2-1; D is ambiguous. Trimming stripped 3 bases from V and 9 bases from J, with 18 bases between. Germline assignment: CDR1 SGHDN and CDR2 FVKESK. The CDR3 has 15 amino acids. CDR3 DNA sequence: TGTGCCAGCAGCCAGGTCACACAGATGCCCCCTGAGCAGTTCTTC. Protein product: CASSQVTQMPPEQFF.

The chain has TRBV6-1 and TRBJ2-5; the D gene is possibly TRBD2 (5 bases). The CDR3 has 11 residues. With 6 bases removed from V and 7 bases from J, the gap between germline ends came to 9 bases. Germline assignment: CDR1 MNHNS and CDR2 SASEGT. As DNA, the CDR3 is TGTGCCAGCAGCACCGCGGGGACCCAGTACTTC. Its protein product is CASSTAGTQYF.

The V call is TRBV6-5, the J call TRBJ2-1; 11 bases align to TRBD2. With V trimmed by 7 bases and J by 4 bases, 6 bases remained unmatched. CDR1 and CDR2 from the germline V gene are MNHEY and SVGAGI. This CDR3 is 15 amino acids long. The CDR3 spells CASNIAGGSYNEQFF. As DNA, the CDR3 is TGTGCCAGCAATATAGCGGGGGGGTCTTACAATGAGCAGTTCTTC.

This rearrangement joins TRBV5-1 to TRBJ2-3; perhaps TRBD2 as D (5 bases). Trimming removed 8 bases from V and 5 bases from J, with 21 bases in between. The CDR3 covers 15 residues. CDR1 and CDR2 (germline): SGHRS, YFSETQ. CDR3 in DNA: TGCGCCAGTTCATCGACGGGGATAGCTGAAGATACGCAGTATTTT. Encoded protein: CASSSTGIAEDTQYF.

This clone has more than one count but fewer than ten. The V call is TRBV7-2, the J call TRBJ1-1; D is unclear. Trimming removed 2 bases at V and 5 bases at J, with 12 bases between. Germline V gene data show CDR1 as SGHTA and CDR2 as FQGNSA. This CDR3 spans 14 amino acids. The CDR3 region is CASSLRELGTEAFF. CDR3 DNA: TGTGCCAGCAGCTTACGCGAACTCGGGACTGAAGCTTTCTTT.

Here the CDR3 DNA reads TGTGCCAGCAGCTATAACCCGACAGGAACTACTGAGCAGTTCTTC. Translation gives CASSYNPTGTTEQFF. V and J are TRBV11-2 and TRBJ2-1; D possibly corresponds to TRBD1 (6 bases). Trimming shortened V by 4 bases and J by 9 bases, and 19 bases separated the two germline ends. Per germline, CDR1 SGHAT and CDR2 FQNNGV. The CDR3 contains 15 residues.

This clone was seen a few times. The rearrangement uses TRBV6-1 and TRBJ2-5, with D unclear. Germline CDR1 is MNHNS and CDR2 is SASEGT. This CDR3 has 13 amino acids. Between the trimmed V and J ends, which lost 6 bases and 5 bases, there was a span of 13 bases. CDR3 sequence reads: CASRFTVWETQYF. CDR3 DNA sequence: TGTGCCAGCAGGTTCACGGTATGGGAGACCCAGTACTTC.

V gene TRBV19 combines with J gene TRBJ2-5; D might be TRBD2 (5 bases). This CDR3 is built from 13 residues. The germline V gene has CDR1 LNHDA and CDR2 SQIVND (reference sequence). With 9 bases removed from V and 1 base from J, the gap between germline ends came to 12 bases. The CDR3 sequence: CASKARVQETQYF. The DNA for the CDR3 is TGTGCCAGCAAAGCGAGGGTCCAAGAGACCCAGTACTTC.

This clone has just one count. This sequence joins TRBV9 and TRBJ2-3; D may be TRBD2 (7 bases). The ends were cut back, 6 bases at V and 3 bases at J, with 14 bases in the middle. CDR3 length: 14 amino acids. CDR1 and CDR2 (germline): SGDLS, YYNGEE. As DNA, the CDR3 is TGTGCCAGCAAGGAGGGGGAGGGGACAGATACGCAGTATTTT. It codes for CASKEGEGTDTQYF.

The V and J genes are TRBV7-9 and TRBJ2-7; 8 nucleotides align to TRBD2. Losses at the gene ends were 7 bases for V and 6 bases for J; bases not matched to a gene: 11. CDR1 is SEHNR, CDR2 FQNEAQ, per germline (reference sequence). The CDR3 is made up of 14 amino acids. CDR3 in DNA: TGTGCCAGCATCTCTTTCGGACTAGCAGGCGAGCAGTACTTC. Protein: CASISFGLAGEQYF.

There are a few counts of this clone. The chain joins TRBV5-6 to TRBJ1-4; D possibly corresponds to TRBD1 (5 bases). The CDR3 has 16 amino acids. Germline CDR1 is SGHDT and CDR2 is YYEEEE. Deletions cut 4 bases from V and 6 bases from J, with 19 bases between. Here the CDR3 reads CASSPGPGVADEKLFF. The CDR3 nucleotides are TGTGCCAGCAGCCCAGGGCCGGGGGTGGCAGATGAAAAACTGTTTTTT.

The rearrangement joins TRBV28 to TRBJ1-3, with D possibly being TRBD1 (6 bases). Germline assignment: CDR1 MDHEN and CDR2 SYDVKM. The V end lost 7 bases, the J end lost 0 bases, and 13 bases lay between the germline ends. The length of the CDR3 is 15 residues. The CDR3 DNA reads TGTGCCAGCAAAGGGGGGGATGTCTCTGGAAACACCATATATTTT. Residues: CASKGGDVSGNTIYF.

The gene calls are TRBV18 and TRBJ2-7; 9 bases fit TRBD1. The CDR3 runs to 13 residues. The germline gives CDR1 KGHSH, CDR2 LQKENI. The V segment lost 0 bases and the J segment 7 bases; nucleotides outside the gene matches: 1. This CDR3 is CASSPPGQGEQYF. The CDR3 nucleotides read TGTGCCAGCTCACCACCTGGACAGGGGGAGCAGTACTTC.

This sequence joins TRBV15 and TRBJ2-5, with D possibly TRBD1 on 5 matching bases. Between the trimmed V and J ends, which lost 0 bases and 4 bases, there was a span of 9 bases. CDR1 LNHNV and CDR2 YYDKDF come from the germline V gene (reference sequence). The CDR3 covers 14 residues. The CDR3 here is CATSREQARETQYF. Written as DNA, the CDR3 is TGTGCCACCAGCAGAGAACAGGCTAGAGAGACCCAGTACTTC. The entire variable domain, with the rest obtained from reference TRBV15 and TRBJ2-5, is as follows: DAMVIQNPRYQVTQFGKPVTLSCSQTLNHNVMYWYQQKSSQAPKLLFHYYDKDFNNEADTPDNFQSRRPNTSFCFLDIRSPGLGDTAMYLCATSREQARETQYFGPGTRLLVL.

This clone was observed once. The chain is built from TRBV4-1 and TRBJ1-4; 7 nucleotides align to TRBD1. CDR1 is MGHRA and CDR2 is YSYEKL in the germline V gene. CDR3 size: 17 residues. V dropped 0 bases and J dropped 5; count of bases not matched to a gene: 9. The CDR3 region has the DNA TGCGCCAGCAGCCAAGACAAGTCCGGGACAGAGAATGAAAAACTGTTTTTT. It translates to CASSQDKSGTENEKLFF.

The gene calls are TRBV7-6 and TRBJ2-5, with 15 bases lining up with TRBD2. The J segment lost 4 bases and the V segment lost 6 bases, leaving 3 bases of the junction unmatched. Germline assignment: CDR1 SGHVS and CDR2 FNYEAQ. The CDR3 has 15 residues. The CDR3 loop is CASSGLAGGSETQYF. The CDR3 coding sequence is TGTGCCAGCAGTGGACTAGCGGGAGGGTCAGAGACCCAGTACTTC.

This clone was picked up one time. In the same sample, other DNA sequences code for this CDR3. V and J are TRBV25-1 and TRBJ2-3; 7 nucleotides match TRBD2. V dropped 8 bases and J dropped 6; count of bases not matched to a gene: 5. Per the germline V gene, CDR1 is MGHDK and CDR2 is SYGVNS. CDR3 length equals 12 residues. CDR3 residues: CASSGGGDTQYF. The CDR3 bases are TGTGCCAGCTCGGGAGGCGGGGATACGCAGTATTTT.

The J gene is TRBJ2-1, the V gene TRBV7-2; D gene ambiguous. Looked up from germline, CDR1 is SGHTA and CDR2 is FQGNSA. Trimming stripped 3 bases from V and 0 bases from J, with 6 bases between. The CDR3 has 14 residues. The CDR3: CASSFRSSYNEQFF. DNA of the CDR3: TGTGCCAGCAGCTTTAGGAGCTCCTACAATGAGCAGTTCTTC.

The CDR3 loop reads CASSRRTLSGNTIYF. As DNA, the CDR3 is TGTGCCAGTAGTAGACGGACACTCTCGGGAAACACCATATATTTT. This chain connects TRBV19 to TRBJ1-3, with D maybe TRBD1 (5 bases). The CDR3 is 15 amino acids. CDR1 is LNHDA, CDR2 SQIVND, per germline (reference sequence). V lost 4 bases, J lost 4 bases, and 14 bases lay in between. Supplemented by reference TRBV19 and TRBJ1-3, the full variable domain reads DGGITQSPKYLFRKEGQNVTLSCEQNLNHDAMYWYRQDPGQGLRLIYYSQIVNDFQKGDIAEGYSVSREKKESFPLTVTSAQKNPTAFYLCASSRRTLSGNTIYFGEGSWLTVV.

A few counts support this clone. J is TRBJ2-3 and V is TRBV7-3; a possible D gene is TRBD2 (5 bases). Germline CDR1 SGHTA, CDR2 FQGTGA. The germline V and J ends were trimmed by 5 bases and 0 bases, with 9 bases remaining between them. The CDR3 runs 14 residues. The CDR3 reads CASSASGSTDTQYF. The CDR3 DNA sequence: TGTGCCAGCAGCGCGAGCGGAAGCACAGATACGCAGTATTTT.

The rearrangement links TRBV2 to TRBJ2-7; 11 nucleotides align to TRBD1. From germline, CDR1 is SNHLY and CDR2 FYNNEI. J lost 3 bases, V lost 1 base, and 11 bases had no gene match. This CDR3 is 18 amino acids long. The CDR3 sequence: CASSEEDRGLGDYYEQYF. CDR3 coding DNA: TGTGCCAGCAGTGAAGAGGACAGGGGGCTTGGTGACTACTACGAGCAGTACTTC.

V and J are TRBV5-1 and TRBJ2-2; 8 bases agree with TRBD1. The CDR3 is 14 amino acids. The ends lost 5 bases at V and 6 bases at J; junction bases unmatched: 6. CDR1 is SGHRS, CDR2 YFSETQ, per germline. CDR3 sequence reads: CASSSDRGPGELFF. The CDR3 DNA reads TGCGCCAGCAGTTCCGACAGGGGACCCGGGGAGCTGTTTTTT.

This chain uses TRBV28 with TRBJ2-5; 10 nucleotides line up with TRBD1. The CDR3 contains 15 residues. The trim removed 6 bases at V and 5 bases at J, leaving 9 bases unmatched. The germline gives CDR1 MDHEN, CDR2 SYDVKM. CDR3 residues: CASRRQGANRETQYF. As DNA, the CDR3 is TGTGCCAGCAGGCGACAGGGGGCGAATCGGGAGACCCAGTACTTC. Full variable domain (outside the CDR3, taken from reference TRBV28 and TRBJ2-5): DVKVTQSSRYLVKRTGEKVFLECVQDMDHENMFWYRQDPGLGLRLIYFSYDVKMKEKGDIPEGYSVSREKKERFSLILESASTNQTSMYLCASRRQGANRETQYFGPGTRLLVL.

The chain joins TRBV5-1 to TRBJ2-1; 9 bases map to TRBD2. CDR1 SGHRS and CDR2 YFSETQ come from the germline V gene. This CDR3 comprises 14 residues. V shed 1 base and J 8 bases; nucleotides not matched to a gene: 4. CDR3 residues: CASSLRGGAHEQFF. The CDR3, as DNA: TGCGCCAGCAGCTTGCGCGGGGGGGCCCATGAGCAGTTCTTC.

This clone was seen a few times. This chain links TRBV5-4 with TRBJ2-7; possible D gene TRBD1, 6 bases. The V and J ends lost 4 bases and 3 bases respectively, with 14 bases between them. Germline V gene data show CDR1 as SGHNT and CDR2 as YYREEE (reference sequence). The length of the CDR3 is 14 residues. The CDR3 DNA is TGTGCCAGCAGCGCGAGGGGGATAGGCTACGAGCAGTACTTC. Amino acid sequence: CASSARGIGYEQYF.

This chain connects TRBV10-2 to TRBJ2-3; TRBD2 agrees at 16 bases. V trimming: 6 bases; J trimming: 4 bases; junction bases outside the gene matches: 7. The V gene's germline CDR1 is WSHSY and CDR2 SAAADI. The CDR3 sequence is 17 residues long. CDR3 residues: CASSASGLAGGPDTQYF. CDR3 coding DNA: TGCGCCAGCAGCGCCTCGGGACTAGCGGGGGGGCCAGATACGCAGTATTTT.

Comment on this clone: The junction shows a germline mismatch at one end, possibly a read error. This chain connects TRBV4-3 to TRBJ1-2; D possibly corresponds to TRBD1 (6 bases). CDR3 size: 14 residues. Germline CDR1 LGHNA, CDR2 YSLEER. CDR3 protein: CASSQGGGLYGYPF. In DNA form, the CDR3 reads TGCGCCAGCAGCCAAGGTGGGGGCCTCTATGGCTACCCCTTC.

This chain joins TRBV7-2 and TRBJ1-3; D gene uncertain. CDR3 length equals 14 residues. Germline V CDR1 and CDR2: SGHTA, FQGNSA. V lost 5 bases and J lost 2, with 10 bases in between. This CDR3 reads CASSRTVTGNTIYF. CDR3 DNA sequence: TGTGCCAGCAGCCGTACAGTAACTGGAAACACCATATATTTT.

This clone was observed a few times. The sample has other DNA sequences that encode this CDR3 too. The chain couples TRBV4-2 to TRBJ2-4, with D uncertain. V gave up 1 base and J gave up 0 bases, with 4 bases separating them. Germline V gene sequence: CDR1 LGHNA, CDR2 YNFKEQ. The CDR3 has 14 residues. The CDR3 nucleotides read TGTGCCAGCAGCCAAGCGGGAGCCAAAAACATTCAGTACTTC. Residues: CASSQAGAKNIQYF.

The chain employs TRBV4-3 and TRBJ2-7; 8 bases are shared with TRBD1. V trimming: 0 bases; J trimming: 0 bases; junction bases outside the gene matches: 1. CDR3 length: 15 residues. Germline CDR1 is LGHNA and CDR2 is YSLEER. The CDR3 spells CASSQDDRGSYEQYF. The CDR3 nucleotides are TGCGCCAGCAGCCAAGACGACAGGGGCTCCTACGAGCAGTACTTC.

The genes are TRBV18 and TRBJ1-5; possibly TRBD1 for D (5 bases). The V end lost 6 bases, the J end lost 1 base, and 16 bases lay between the germline ends. Germline-derived CDR1 and CDR2 are KGHSH and LQKENI. CDR3 length: 16 residues. The CDR3 spells CASSHEPGLSNQPQHF. The DNA for the CDR3 is TGTGCCAGCTCCCACGAGCCAGGGTTGAGCAATCAGCCCCAGCATTTT.